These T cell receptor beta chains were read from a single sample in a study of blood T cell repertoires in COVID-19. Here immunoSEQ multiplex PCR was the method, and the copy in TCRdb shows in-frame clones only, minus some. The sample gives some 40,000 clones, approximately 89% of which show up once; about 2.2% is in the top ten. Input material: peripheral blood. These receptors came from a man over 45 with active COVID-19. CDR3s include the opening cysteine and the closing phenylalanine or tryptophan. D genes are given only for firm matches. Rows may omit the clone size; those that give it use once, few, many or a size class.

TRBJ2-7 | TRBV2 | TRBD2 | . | CASSVGGEGEQYF | TGTGCCAGCAGTGTTGGAGGGGAGGGCGAGCAGTACTTC
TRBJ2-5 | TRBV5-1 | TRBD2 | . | CASSLAGTSRETQYF | TGCGCCAGCAGCTTGGCCGGGACTAGCAGGGAGACCCAGTACTTC
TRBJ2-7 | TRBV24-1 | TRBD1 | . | CATSDFGGQGWNEQYF | TGTGCCACCAGTGATTTCGGGGGACAGGGGTGGAACGAGCAGTACTTC
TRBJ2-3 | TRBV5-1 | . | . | CASSFIERATDTQYF | TGCGCCAGCAGCTTCATAGAGCGGGCCACAGATACGCAGTATTTT
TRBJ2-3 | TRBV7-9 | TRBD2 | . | CASSPGLAATSTDTQYF | TGTGCCAGCAGCCCGGGACTAGCGGCGACTAGCACAGATACGCAGTATTTT
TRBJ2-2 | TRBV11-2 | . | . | CASSRDGGAGELFF | TGTGCCAGCAGCAGAGATGGAGGGGCCGGGGAGCTGTTTTTT
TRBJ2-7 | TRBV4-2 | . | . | CASSQVSSARQYF | TGTGCCAGCAGCCAAGTCAGTTCCGCCAGGCAGTACTTC
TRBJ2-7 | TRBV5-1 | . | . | CASSLDRASYEQYF | TGCGCCAGCAGCTTGGACAGGGCCTCCTACGAGCAGTACTTC
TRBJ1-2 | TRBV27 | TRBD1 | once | CASSLDGTGPYGYTF | TGTGCCAGCAGTCTAGATGGGACAGGACCTTATGGCTACACCTTC
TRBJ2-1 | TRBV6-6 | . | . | CASSREDEQFF | TGTGCCAGCAGTAGGGAGGATGAGCAGTTCTTC
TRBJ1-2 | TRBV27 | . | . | CASSLNRLDGYTF | TGTGCCAGCAGTTTAAACAGGTTGGATGGCTACACCTTC
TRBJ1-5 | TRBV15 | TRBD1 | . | CATSPFRQGRDQPQHF | TGTGCCACCAGCCCCTTCAGACAGGGGAGGGATCAGCCCCAGCATTTT
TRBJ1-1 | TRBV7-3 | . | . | CASSLGGLGGTNTEAFF | TGTGCCAGCAGCCTCGGAGGGCTTGGGGGGACCAACACTGAAGCTTTCTTT
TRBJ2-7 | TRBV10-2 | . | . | CASSEGSSYEQYF | TGCGCCAGCAGTGAGGGGAGCTCCTACGAGCAGTACTTC
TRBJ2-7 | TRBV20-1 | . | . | CSASSNRNELPPPYEQYF | TGCAGTGCTAGTTCTAACAGGAACGAATTGCCTCCTCCCTACGAGCAGTACTTC
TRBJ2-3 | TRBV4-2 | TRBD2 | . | CASSPGTSGFTDTQYF | TGTGCCAGCAGCCCAGGGACTAGCGGTTTTACAGATACGCAGTATTTT
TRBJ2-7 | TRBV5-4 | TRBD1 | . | CASSPRTGEDEQYF | TGTGCCAGCAGCCCACGGACAGGGGAGGACGAGCAGTACTTC
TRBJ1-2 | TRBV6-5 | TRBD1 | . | CASSYSTNRGTGYTF | TGTGCCAGCAGTTACTCTACGAACAGGGGGACTGGCTACACCTTC
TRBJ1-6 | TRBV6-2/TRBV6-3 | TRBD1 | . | CASSTPGQGFSPLHF | TGTGCCAGCAGTACACCGGGACAGGGGTTTTCACCCCTCCACTTT
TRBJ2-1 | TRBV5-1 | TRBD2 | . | CASSLGIAGGLYNEQFF | TGCGCCAGCAGCTTGGGCATAGCGGGAGGTCTGTACAATGAGCAGTTCTTC
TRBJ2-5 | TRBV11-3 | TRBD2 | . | CASSSNGGGETQYF | TGTGCCAGCAGCTCCAACGGGGGGGGAGAGACCCAGTACTTC
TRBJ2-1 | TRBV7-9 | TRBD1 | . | CASSLARGIYNEQFF | TGTGCCAGCAGCTTAGCCAGGGGGATATACAATGAGCAGTTCTTC
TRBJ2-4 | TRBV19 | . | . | CASSTQTEQKNIQYF | TGTGCCAGTAGTACCCAGACAGAACAGAAAAACATTCAGTACTTC
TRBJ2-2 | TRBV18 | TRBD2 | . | CASSPLAGENTGELFF | TGTGCCAGCTCACCCCTAGCGGGGGAGAACACCGGGGAGCTGTTTTTT
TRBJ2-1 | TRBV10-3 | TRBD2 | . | CAIRPAGGQWGEQFF | TGTGCCATCAGGCCAGCGGGAGGGCAATGGGGTGAGCAGTTCTTC
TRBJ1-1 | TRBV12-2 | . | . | CASRSGRYVNTEAFF | TGTGCAAGTCGCTCAGGCCGTTATGTGAACACTGAAGCTTTCTTT
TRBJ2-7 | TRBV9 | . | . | CASSVGAGDSYEQYF | TGTGCCAGCAGCGTAGGGGCAGGGGACTCCTACGAGCAGTACTTC
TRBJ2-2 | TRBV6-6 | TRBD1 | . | CASSYSGQGAAGELFF | TGTGCCAGCAGTTACTCGGGACAGGGGGCCGCCGGGGAGCTGTTTTTT
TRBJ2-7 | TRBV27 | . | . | CASSSIGTQQYF | TGTGCCAGCAGTTCCATCGGGACTCAGCAGTACTTC
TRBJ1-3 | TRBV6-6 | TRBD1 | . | CASSYTRQGGGNTIYF | TGTGCCAGCAGTTACACTCGACAGGGTGGTGGAAACACCATATATTTT
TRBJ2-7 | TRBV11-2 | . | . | CASSSPRAHYEQYF | TGTGCCAGCAGCTCGCCCCGAGCCCACTACGAGCAGTACTTC
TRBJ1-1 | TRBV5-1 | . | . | CASSLAVRQANTEAFF | TGCGCCAGCAGCTTGGCCGTGAGGCAAGCCAACACTGAAGCTTTCTTT
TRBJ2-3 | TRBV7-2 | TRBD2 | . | CASRQGLAADTQYF | TGTGCCAGCAGGCAGGGACTAGCGGCAGATACGCAGTATTTT